This T cell receptor beta chain emerged from a study of T cells in women clearing cervical HPV infection. TCRdb keeps only in-frame clones here, not all; method: immunoSEQ multiplex PCR. The ten top clones account for less than 8%, within a sample of 40,000 or so clones. As for this clone: Sequencing ends 3 residues short of the CDR3 end; the germline J gene provides the rest.

The CDR3 length is 13 residues. Germline CDR1 SGHRS, CDR2 YFSETQ. The chain has TRBV5-1 and TRBJ1-2; 7 bases fit TRBD1. Input material: blood buffy coat. This receptor was taken from a woman between 18 and 70 years old with a cervical HPV16 infection that either progressed to CIN3+ or cleared (not recorded which). The CDR3 bases that were read are TGCGCCAGCAGCTTGGGGGACAGATACGAC. This codes for CASSLGDRYD. The complete CDR3 sequence is CASSLGDRYDYTF.